Listed here are 12 T cell receptor beta chains from one sample, sequenced in a study of blood T cell repertoires in COVID-19. Here immunoSEQ multiplex PCR was the method, and the copy in TCRdb shows in-frame clones only, minus some. The table includes 35,000 to 50,000 clones, about 85% detected once. Sequencing used peripheral blood. These receptors were obtained from a woman at least 80 years old with acute or convalescent COVID-19.

This clone was observed a few times. The chain is built from TRBV15 and TRBJ2-7, with D maybe TRBD2 (5 bases). Between the trimmed V and J ends, which lost 2 bases and 5 bases, there was a span of 10 bases. This CDR3 is built from 13 residues. Germline values: CDR1 LNHNV, CDR2 YYDKDF (reference sequence). CDR3 region: CATSRQRRDEQYF. DNA of the CDR3: TGTGCCACCAGCAGACAGAGGCGGGACGAGCAGTACTTC.

CDR3 loop: CASSLAGNRNTEAFF. The CDR3 DNA follows: TGCGCCAGCAGCTTGGCCGGGAATAGAAACACTGAAGCTTTCTTT. The chain couples TRBV5-1 to TRBJ1-1; D call uncertain. Trimming left V 0 bases short and J 2 bases short, with 11 bases between. The germline CDR1 and CDR2 sequences are SGHRS and YFSETQ. This CDR3 spans 15 amino acids.

J is TRBJ2-1 and V is TRBV6-2 or TRBV6-3; D call uncertain. Germline V CDR1 and CDR2: MNHEY, SVGEGT. The CDR3 extends over 12 amino acids. V lost 4 bases and J 10 bases, leaving 11 bases between the germline ends. CDR3 protein: CASSSPNEEQFF. In DNA form, the CDR3 reads TGTGCCAGCAGTTCCCCGAATGAGGAGCAGTTCTTC.

This clone was recorded once. The chain couples TRBV30 to TRBJ2-7, with D perhaps TRBD1 (6 bases). V gave up 2 bases and J gave up 2 bases, with 10 bases separating them. The CDR3 spans 13 residues. Germline V gene sequence: CDR1 GTSNPN, CDR2 SVGIG (reference sequence). The CDR3 sequence is CAWSQDSAYEQYF. The CDR3 DNA is TGTGCCTGGAGTCAGGACAGTGCCTACGAGCAGTACTTC. The whole variable domain, remainder taken from reference TRBV30 and TRBJ2-7, is SQTIHQWPATLVQPVGSPLSLECTVEGTSNPNLYWYRQAAGRGLQLLFYSVGIGQISSEVPQNLSASRPQDRQFILSSKKLLLSDSGFYLCAWSQDSAYEQYFGPGTRLTVT.

The CDR3 nucleotides are TGTGCCAGCTCACAGACAGGGATTGGAAACACCATATATTTT. Amino acids: CASSQTGIGNTIYF. The chain carries TRBV18 and TRBJ1-3; 7 bases line up with TRBD1. In germline, CDR1 is KGHSH, CDR2 LQKENI. The V segment lost 4 bases and the J segment 3 bases; nucleotides outside the gene matches: 3. This CDR3 region has 14 residues.

The chain couples TRBV4-2 to TRBJ2-2; 8 bases match TRBD2. The junction had 11 bases not matched to a gene; V was cut back by 4 bases and J by 7 bases. CDR3 size: 16 residues. Germline CDR1 is LGHNA and CDR2 is YNFKEQ. The CDR3 region has the DNA TGTGCCAGCAGCCGCTCGGGGGGGGCCGGTGGCGGGGAGCTGTTTTTT. This codes for CASSRSGGAGGGELFF.

The CDR3 sequence: CASSITGTNYGYTF. Written as DNA, the CDR3 is TGTGCCAGTAGTATAACGGGAACTAACTATGGCTACACCTTC. V is TRBV19 and J is TRBJ1-2; D is ambiguous. The V gene's germline CDR1 is LNHDA and CDR2 SQIVND (reference sequence). This CDR3 is 14 amino acids long. V dropped 2 bases and J dropped 0 bases, with 7 bases sitting between them. Full variable domain (outside the CDR3, taken from reference TRBV19 and TRBJ1-2): DGGITQSPKYLFRKEGQNVTLSCEQNLNHDAMYWYRQDPGQGLRLIYYSQIVNDFQKGDIAEGYSVSREKKESFPLTVTSAQKNPTAFYLCASSITGTNYGYTFGSGTRLTVV.

J is TRBJ1-4 and V is TRBV29-1, with 7 bases aligning to TRBD1. CDR1 SQVTM and CDR2 ANQGSEA come from the germline V gene. CDR3 length: 14 amino acids. Trimming removed 6 bases from V and 3 bases from J; junction bases left unmatched: 7. The CDR3 nucleotides read TGCAGCGTAGCCCAGGGGGGATCTAATGAAAAACTGTTTTTT. Translation: CSVAQGGSNEKLFF.

The chain employs TRBV6-5 and TRBJ2-7, with 10 bases lining up with TRBD1. This CDR3 is 14 amino acids long. V gave up 6 bases and J gave up 4 bases; unmatched junction bases: 6. Germline CDR1 and CDR2: MNHEY and SVGAGI. CDR3 sequence (DNA): TGTGCCAGCAGCAGGGACAGGGGAAGATACGAGCAGTACTTC. Its translation is CASSRDRGRYEQYF.

J is TRBJ2-1 and V is TRBV30, with D maybe TRBD2 (6 bases). This CDR3 has 14 amino acids. From germline, CDR1 is GTSNPN and CDR2 SVGIG (reference sequence). V gave up 5 bases and J gave up 0 bases, with 11 bases separating them. CDR3 DNA: TGTGCCTGGGCCCTCGGGGGCTCCTACAATGAGCAGTTCTTC. It encodes CAWALGGSYNEQFF.

This sequence joins TRBV6-5 and TRBJ1-3, with D tentatively TRBD1 (5 bases). The CDR3 loop spans 14 amino acids. The V gene lost 6 bases and the J gene lost 0 bases, with 9 bases spanning the gap. Germline loops: CDR1 MNHEY, CDR2 SVGAGI. The CDR3 sequence: CASRGVVSGNTIYF. The CDR3, as DNA: TGTGCCAGCAGAGGGGTGGTCTCTGGAAACACCATATATTTT.

The V gene is TRBV6-6, the J gene TRBJ2-2; D is undetermined. The CDR3 spans 14 residues. The germline gives CDR1 MNHNY, CDR2 SVGAGI (reference sequence). V lost 1 base to trimming and J lost 6 bases, with 9 bases between them. The CDR3 spells CASSYLVQAGELFF. CDR3 bases: TGTGCCAGCAGTTACTTGGTCCAGGCCGGGGAGCTGTTTTTT.